The source of this TCR beta chain is a study of blood T cells in healthy people across ages. Primers used in a second PCR of about 7 to 12 cycles were a sample-barcoded 5' primer and a J-beta primer mix. A template-switch adaptor containing 12 random nucleotides labeled each cDNA molecule. Using its own MiXCR run on the 5' RACE reads, TCRdb lists one record per CDR3 protein. The sample gives 800,000 to 1,300,000 distinct CDR3 sequences, around 27% of which show up once; less than 0.75% is in the top ten. Trimming took off 5 bases at V and 6 bases at J, with 10 bases between the two ends. From germline, CDR1 is SEHNR and CDR2 FQNEAQ (reference sequence). The CDR3 contains 13 residues. Another study also made use of these data, one on T cells of mothers and their children. This second study notes: Researchers put all of the extracted RNA into cDNA synthesis, using around 1.5 ug per 15 ul. Mothers yielded over 8 million CDR3 reads, children some 3 million each. Versus unrelated pairs, overlap was slightly higher in related mother-child pairs, without reaching significance.

The sequenced sample was blood. This sequence joins TRBV7-9 and TRBJ2-2, with a tentative D call TRBD1 (6 bases). The receptor comes from a girl aged 2 to 9 in good health. This CDR3 reads CASSIRQAGELFF. The CDR3 bases are TGTGCCAGCAGCATACGACAGGCCGGGGAGCTGTTTTTT.